The clone carrying this TCR beta chain was observed many times. As yet, its antigen is unknown. The CDR3 has 15 amino acids. Germline V gene lookup returns CDR1 LGHDT and CDR2 YNNKEL (reference sequence). The V and J ends lost 5 bases and 4 bases respectively, with 18 bases between them. This entry comes from a study of early T cells in non-severe SARS-CoV-2 infection. Study summary: Sequencing of bulk RNA from unsorted whole blood was done, without chain pairing. Overall study results and limits: Reliance on VDJdb matching favored anti-spike CD8 responses; private and CD4 specificities were missed.

Individual cDNA molecules received unique molecular identifiers during library preparation. TCRdb fed the 5' RACE reads into MiXCR, producing one record per CDR3 protein. The data hold 86,000 or so distinct CDR3 sequences, with 5.5% to 7.5% observed a single time. The receptor comes from an adult who was a healthcare worker with PCR-confirmed SARS-CoV-2 infection or an uninfected control (not recorded which). The material sequenced was whole blood. V and J are TRBV3-1 and TRBJ2-7; D is ambiguous. The CDR3 loop is CASSLQPPSKYEQYF. Written as DNA, the CDR3 is TGTGCCAGCAGCTTACAACCACCGTCCAAGTACGAGCAGTACTTC.